This T cell receptor beta chain was observed in a study of cytomegalovirus exposure and HLA in healthy donors. Generated by immunoSEQ multiplex PCR, the TCRdb table keeps only in-frame clones and is missing some. The top ten clones hold roughly 9% of a sample with approximately 150,000 clones, roughly 86% of them seen once. In germline, CDR1 is SGHTS, CDR2 YDEGEE. The V gene lost 4 bases and the J gene lost 5 bases, with 12 bases spanning the gap. The CDR3 contains 13 residues. The TCR comes from a man between 18 and 29 years old in good health and CMV-seropositive. The chain links TRBV5-8 to TRBJ2-5; D perhaps matches TRBD1 (5 bases). Sequenced: PBMCs. The CDR3 DNA sequence: TGTGCCAGCAGCCCGCAGGGTTTTGAGACCCAGTACTTC. This gives the protein CASSPQGFETQYF.